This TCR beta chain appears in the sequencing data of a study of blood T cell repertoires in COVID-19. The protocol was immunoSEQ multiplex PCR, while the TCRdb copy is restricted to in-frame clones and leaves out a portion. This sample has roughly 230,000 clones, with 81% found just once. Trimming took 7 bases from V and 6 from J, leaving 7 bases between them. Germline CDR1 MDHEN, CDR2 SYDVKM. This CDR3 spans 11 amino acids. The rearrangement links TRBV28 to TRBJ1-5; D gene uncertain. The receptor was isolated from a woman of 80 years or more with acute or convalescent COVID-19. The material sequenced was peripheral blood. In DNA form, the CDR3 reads TGTGCCAGCACTTCGGGTCAGCCCCAGCATTTT. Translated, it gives CASTSGQPQHF.